A single T cell receptor beta chain is shown here with its context. These data originate in a study of blood T cell repertoires in COVID-19. Study context: Donors in the United States, Italy and Spain gave samples during acute or convalescent COVID-19. PBMCs, B-cell-depleted T cells, or T cells provided the cDNA or gDNA that made up the material.

This CDR3 spans 15 amino acids. Germline loops: CDR1 SGHRS, CDR2 YFSETQ. Trimming removed 2 bases from V and 9 bases from J; junction bases left unmatched: 8. Clones were read by immunoSEQ multiplex PCR, and TCRdb kept only the in-frame ones, dropping some. Of about 67,000 clones in the sample, about 90% are singletons; the top ten hold around 4.4%. Material: peripheral blood. The V call is TRBV5-1, the J call TRBJ2-1, with 10 bases matching TRBD1. The receptor was isolated from a man aged 45-65 years with active COVID-19. The CDR3, as DNA: TGCGCCAGCAGCTTTCTTCCGGGACAGGGGAGTGAGCAGTTCTTC. It translates to CASSFLPGQGSEQFF.